Listed below are T cell receptor beta chains from one sample, sequenced in a study of vaccination and CD4 T cells after COVID-19. MiXCR was run by TCRdb on the PCR reads, yielding one entry per CDR3 protein. The sample includes thousands of distinct CDR3 sequences, over 55% seen only once; the top ten take around a third. These receptors are not linked to any known antigen. The specimen sequenced was CD4+ T cells from blood, cultured in vitro. The receptors come from a human donor who had recovered from COVID-19. The CDR3 runs from the conserved cysteine through the conserved F or W. The order of the fields is clone size, D gene, V gene, J gene, CDR3 DNA, CDR3 protein. The D gene is left open where the match is weak. For some rows the clone size is stated as once, few or many, or as a class when expanded; others skip it.

>-|TRBD2|TRBV6-5|TRBJ2-1
TGTGCCAGCAGTTACGACGGACTAGCGGGAGTGGATGAGCAGTTCTTC
CASSYDGLAGVDEQFF
>-|-|TRBV28|TRBJ1-2
TGTGCCAGCAGCAACCCCTGGGGACCTAAGGCGGATGGCTACACCTTC
CASSNPWGPKADGYTF
>-|-|TRBV29-1|TRBJ2-4
TGCAGCGTTGTGCGAGGGGGGGACATTCAGTACTTC
CSVVRGGDIQYF
>-|-|TRBV6-2/TRBV6-3|TRBJ2-4
TGTGCCAGCGCCCAAGCCAACATTCAGTACTTC
CASAQANIQYF
>-|TRBD1|TRBV11-2|TRBJ2-5
TGTGCCAGCAGCCATCCGGGACAGGGGGCTCTAGAGACCCAGTACTTC
CASSHPGQGALETQYF
>-|-|TRBV27|TRBJ1-5
TGTGCCAGCAGTCGCAGGGGAGGAAGCAATCAGCCCCAGCATTTT
CASSRRGGSNQPQHF
>-|TRBD1|TRBV25-1|TRBJ2-7
TGTGCCAGCAGTGAATCCGGGACAGGGGGCCACGAGCAGTACTTC
CASSESGTGGHEQYF
>-|-|TRBV5-8|TRBJ2-7
TGTGCCAGCAGCTCTGGAAGGACCCCGGAGATCTACGAGCAGTACTTC
CASSSGRTPEIYEQYF
>-|TRBD1|TRBV20-1|TRBJ1-5
TGCAGTGCTAGTCAGGGGGGCAATCAGCCCCAGCATTTT
CSASQGGNQPQHF
>once|-|TRBV20-1|TRBJ2-5
TGCAGTGCTAGAGACCCGAGGGGAGAGACCCAGTACTTC
CSARDPRGETQYF
>few|-|TRBV10-3|TRBJ1-3
TGTGCCATCAGCTTCGGACGGGACTCTGGAAACACCATATATTTT
CAISFGRDSGNTIYF
>-|-|TRBV6-2/TRBV6-3|TRBJ1-3
TGTGCCAGCAGTTACCTTGGAAACACCATATATTTT
CASSYLGNTIYF
>-|TRBD1|TRBV27|TRBJ2-2
TGTGCCAGCAGTCCAAGGGGGCCGAGGACCGGGGAGCTGTTTTTT
CASSPRGPRTGELFF
>once|-|TRBV6-4|TRBJ1-5
TGTGCCAGCAGTGAGTCCCTCGGTTTCGAACAGCCCCAGCATTTT
CASSESLGFEQPQHF
>-|TRBD1|TRBV20-1|TRBJ1-5
TGCAGTGCTACCCAGGGGGGGTCTTTGGATCAGCCCCAGCATTTT
CSATQGGSLDQPQHF
>once|-|TRBV2|TRBJ1-5
TGTGCCAGCAGTGATTCCGGGCGGCCCCAGCATTTT
CASSDSGRPQHF
>-|-|TRBV29-1|TRBJ2-2
TGCAGCGTTACGAACACCGGGGAGCTGTTTTTT
CSVTNTGELFF
>-|TRBD1|TRBV12-3/TRBV12-4|TRBJ1-2
TGTGCCAGCAGTTTAAGCAGGACAGGGGGGACCTATGGCTACACCTTC
CASSLSRTGGTYGYTF
>few|TRBD1|TRBV20-1|TRBJ2-2
TGCAGTGCCCGGGACAGGGTCACCGGGGAGCTGTTTTTT
CSARDRVTGELFF
>-|TRBD2|TRBV7-9|TRBJ2-7
TGTGCCAGCAGCGATGGGACTAGCGGGGTCTCGTACGAGCAGTACTTC
CASSDGTSGVSYEQYF
>-|-|TRBV14|TRBJ2-7
TGTGCCAGCAGCCAAGACAGGAGCTCCTACGAGCAGTACTTC
CASSQDRSSYEQYF
>few|-|TRBV11-2|TRBJ1-5
TGTGCCAGCAGCTTAGATCTCGGGCCCAATCAGCCCCAGCATTTT
CASSLDLGPNQPQHF
>-|TRBD1|TRBV5-1|TRBJ2-5
TGCGCCAGCAGCTTGGGGCCAGGGGGCAGAAGTGAGACCCAGTACTTC
CASSLGPGGRSETQYF
>-|TRBD1|TRBV20-1|TRBJ1-1
TGCAGTGCTAGAGATTTAGGGGGCGAAAACACTGAAGCTTTCTTT
CSARDLGGENTEAFF
>-|TRBD1|TRBV25-1|TRBJ1-5
TGTGCCAGCAGTGTAGTGACAGGGGTCCCCCCAACAGTTCAGCCCCAGCATTTT
CASSVVTGVPPTVQPQHF
>-|-|TRBV2|TRBJ2-5
TGTGCCAGCCGTGATGAGGCCCTCTGGACCCAGTACTTC
CASRDEALWTQYF
>large|TRBD1|TRBV20-1|TRBJ1-4
TGCAGTGCTAGGAGGGGACAGGGGGATGAAAAACTGTTTTTT
CSARRGQGDEKLFF
>-|-|TRBV6-5|TRBJ1-3
TGTGCCAGCAGTTACAACAGGGCTCTCTCTGGAAACACCATATATTTT
CASSYNRALSGNTIYF
>-|TRBD1|TRBV19|TRBJ1-2
TGTGCCAGTAGTATATTCACCGGGACAGGCTATGGCTACACCTTC
CASSIFTGTGYGYTF
>few|-|TRBV2|TRBJ1-5
TGTGCCAGCAGTGAAGGTACCCCGACCCGTCAGCCCCAGCATTTT
CASSEGTPTRQPQHF
>few|-|TRBV20-1|TRBJ1-1
TGCAGTGCTAGCCATAGGTTTGACGCTGAAGCTTTCTTT
CSASHRFDAEAFF
>few|TRBD1|TRBV15|TRBJ1-2
TGTGCCACTCGACAGGGAAAGGGAGCTAACTATGGCTACACCTTC
CATRQGKGANYGYTF
>few|-|TRBV4-2|TRBJ1-2
TGTGCCAGCAGCCAAGATACGAGGGGAGAGGGCTACACCTTC
CASSQDTRGEGYTF
>-|-|TRBV4-1|TRBJ1-1
TGCGCCAGCAGCCAAGATTGGACAGATCAAGCTTTCTTT
CASSQDWTDQAFF
>-|TRBD1|TRBV27|TRBJ2-1
TGTGCCAGCAGTTTGGACAGGGAGCAGTTCTTC
CASSLDREQFF
>-|TRBD1|TRBV6-1|TRBJ1-4
TGTGCCAGCAGAGGGACAGGGCGTGAAAAACTGTTTTTT
CASRGTGREKLFF
>-|TRBD1|TRBV28|TRBJ1-5
TGTGCCAGCAGAACAGGGGGAACCGGTCAGCCCCAGCATTTT
CASRTGGTGQPQHF
>-|-|TRBV7-9|TRBJ1-2
TGTGCCAGCAGCTATTTCCGAGGTGGCTACACCTTC
CASSYFRGGYTF
>-|TRBD1|TRBV6-2/TRBV6-3|TRBJ2-5
TGTGCCAGCAGGCCTAACGGACAGGGGAGGCAAGAGACCCAGTACTTC
CASRPNGQGRQETQYF